This TCR beta chain emerged from a study of T cells in localized non-small cell lung cancer. Some clones are missing from TCRdb's copy, which holds only in-frame ones; the method was immunoSEQ multiplex PCR. In the table there are fewer than 40,000 clones, around nine tenths of which are singletons. Germline V gene data show CDR1 as SGHDT and CDR2 as YYEEEE. This CDR3 is built from 15 residues. Deletions cut 2 bases from V and 5 bases from J, with 16 bases between. The starting material was peripheral blood, obtained before any cancer treatment. The chain joins TRBV5-6 to TRBJ2-5; a weak D match, TRBD1 (5 bases). This receptor was identified in a female donor aged 60 or older with stage I lung adenocarcinoma. The CDR3 DNA is TGTGCCAGCAGCTTTGGGCAGGGATATGGGGAGACCCAGTACTTC. This translates into CASSFGQGYGETQYF.